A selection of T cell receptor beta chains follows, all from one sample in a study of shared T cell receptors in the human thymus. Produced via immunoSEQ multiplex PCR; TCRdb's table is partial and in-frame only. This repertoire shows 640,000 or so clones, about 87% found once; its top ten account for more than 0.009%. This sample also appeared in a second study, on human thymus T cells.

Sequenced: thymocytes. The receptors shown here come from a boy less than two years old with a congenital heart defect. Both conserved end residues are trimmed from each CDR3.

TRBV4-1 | ATTGPPGLASQF
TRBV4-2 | ASSPLPFLVRGATSGANVLT
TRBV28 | ASSLQGRSSPLH
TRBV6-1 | ASRKQGKPYEQY
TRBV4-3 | ASSPTGLGYEQY
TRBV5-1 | ASSFSGSSYEQY
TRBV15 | ATSRVVRPSSYNEQF
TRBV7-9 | ASSRQELNTEAF
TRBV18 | ASSPPGSGTGAYEQY
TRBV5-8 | ASRGPVDRGRGNEQF
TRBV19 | ASSKREGHNEQF
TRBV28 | ASSLGHSYEQY
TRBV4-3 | ASSYRGRGANVLT
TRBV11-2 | ASSARHQNTEAF
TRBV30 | ARDRGNPYLAKNIQY
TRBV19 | ASSIQIHQPQH
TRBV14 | ASSQVDKRYEQY
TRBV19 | ASLRGGDYNEQF
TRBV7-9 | ASSSGSVTQPIYEQY
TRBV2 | ASSRGYQPQH
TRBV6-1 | ASSEAVGQGVYSPLH
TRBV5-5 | ASSSLNGGEGYEQY